Below, 3 T cell receptor beta chains from the same sample are listed, as sequenced in a study of blood T cell repertoires in COVID-19. Profiling relied on immunoSEQ multiplex PCR, and the TCRdb table lists in-frame clones only, not all of them. Of roughly 200,000 clones listed, about 81% are singletons. Sequenced sample: peripheral blood. The source is a woman older than 75 with COVID-19, enrolled during active disease.

The CDR3 DNA is TGTGCCAGCAGCTTCCACACAGATACGCAGTATTTT. This translates into CASSFHTDTQYF. J is TRBJ2-3 and V is TRBV5-4; D not certain. CDR3 length: 12 residues. Between the trimmed V and J ends, which lost 2 bases and 2 bases, there was a span of 3 bases. The germline CDR1 and CDR2 sequences are SGHNT and YYREEE (reference sequence).

V gene TRBV9 combines with J gene TRBJ1-4; 10 bases match TRBD1. The ends lost 3 bases at V and 5 bases at J; junction bases unmatched: 4. This CDR3 is 15 amino acids long. Per germline, CDR1 SGDLS and CDR2 YYNGEE. The CDR3 reads CASSEGQGSNEKLFF. The CDR3 DNA is TGTGCCAGCAGCGAGGGACAGGGGTCAAATGAAAAACTGTTTTTT.

CDR3 loop: CASGLGQVNTGELFF. DNA of the CDR3: TGTGCTAGTGGCCTAGGACAGGTTAACACCGGGGAGCTGTTTTTT. The chain employs TRBV12-5 and TRBJ2-2; 7 bases align to TRBD1. CDR1 and CDR2 (germline): LGHNT, FRNRAP. Trimming removed 6 bases from V and 2 bases from J; junction bases left unmatched: 6. This CDR3 comprises 15 residues.